The present T cell receptor (beta chain) was sequenced within a study of T cells after yellow fever vaccination. The CDR3 runs to 14 residues. Looked up from germline, CDR1 is LGHDT and CDR2 is YNNKEL (reference sequence). Trimming removed 9 bases from V and 0 bases from J, with 11 bases in between. In TCRdb, the 5' RACE reads were re-called with MiXCR into one record per CDR3 protein. The table has hundreds of thousands of distinct CDR3 sequences, approximately 5.2% seen once. The specimen was CD4+ T cells sorted from PBMCs, collected on the day of the yellow fever booster vaccination. J is TRBJ1-4 and V is TRBV3-1; the D is unclear. The source is a man between 18 and 29 years old who received the YFV17D yellow fever vaccine. DNA for the CDR3: TGTGCCAGGGCCAGCCGCGCAACTAATGAAAAACTGTTTTTT. Its protein is CARASRATNEKLFF.